The rows below give T cell receptor beta chains drawn from one sample of a study of radiation and T cells in renal cell carcinoma. The method was immunoSEQ multiplex PCR; TCRdb's version includes in-frame clones alone and lacks a portion of them. Seen here are roughly 130,000 clones, around 90% observed once, and the top ten hold 5.8%. The specimen was blood, collected from a patient whose treatment included radiotherapy and nephrectomy. The receptors were sampled from a woman in her seventies with renal cell carcinoma. CDR3s include the opening cysteine and the closing phenylalanine or tryptophan. Each record gives: clone size, CDR3 length, D gene, V gene, J gene, CDR3 DNA, CDR3 protein. The D gene is left open where the match is weak. Some rows mark clone size as missing; the rest say once, few, many or name a class of expanded clone.

clone size: NA; CDR3 length: 15; D gene: TRBD2; V gene: TRBV15; J gene: TRBJ2-5; CDR3 DNA: TGTGCCACCAGCAGAGATGGGAGGGAGGGAGAGACCCAGTACTTC; CDR3 protein: CATSRDGREGETQYF
clone size: NA; CDR3 length: 15; D gene: NA; V gene: TRBV7-2; J gene: TRBJ1-3; CDR3 DNA: TGTGCCAGCAGCTTAGGCGGACAGTTCGGAAACACCATATATTTT; CDR3 protein: CASSLGGQFGNTIYF
clone size: NA; CDR3 length: 12; D gene: NA; V gene: TRBV6-6; J gene: TRBJ2-7; CDR3 DNA: TGTGCCAGCAGTTCAACAGGGACCTATGGGTACTTC; CDR3 protein: CASSSTGTYGYF
clone size: NA; CDR3 length: 14; D gene: NA; V gene: TRBV2; J gene: TRBJ2-1; CDR3 DNA: TGTGCCAGCAGTGATGACCCTCTCTACAATGAGCAGTTCTTC; CDR3 protein: CASSDDPLYNEQFF
clone size: NA; CDR3 length: 15; D gene: TRBD2; V gene: TRBV7-3; J gene: TRBJ2-1; CDR3 DNA: TGTGCCAGCAGCTACCGGACTAGCGGGGGTTACGAGCAGTTCTTC; CDR3 protein: CASSYRTSGGYEQFF
clone size: NA; CDR3 length: 16; D gene: TRBD2; V gene: TRBV5-4; J gene: TRBJ2-7; CDR3 DNA: TGTGCCAGCAGCTTGGCTCGGGGCGGGGGGATTTACGAGCAGTACTTC; CDR3 protein: CASSLARGGGIYEQYF
clone size: NA; CDR3 length: 15; D gene: TRBD2; V gene: TRBV6-5; J gene: TRBJ2-1; CDR3 DNA: TGTGCCAGCAGTCCTAGCGGGGGGGCCTCGAATGAGCAGTTCTTC; CDR3 protein: CASSPSGGASNEQFF
clone size: NA; CDR3 length: 14; D gene: NA; V gene: TRBV19; J gene: TRBJ2-2; CDR3 DNA: TGTGCCAGTAGTATCGTCCGATCCACCGGGGAGCTGTTTTTT; CDR3 protein: CASSIVRSTGELFF
clone size: NA; CDR3 length: 15; D gene: NA; V gene: TRBV4-2; J gene: TRBJ1-2; CDR3 DNA: TGTGCCAGCAGCCAAGAACCGGGGCATAACTATGGCTACACCTTC; CDR3 protein: CASSQEPGHNYGYTF
clone size: NA; CDR3 length: 11; D gene: NA; V gene: TRBV6-5; J gene: TRBJ2-2; CDR3 DNA: TGTGCCAGCAGTTATCACGGGGAGCTGTTTTTT; CDR3 protein: CASSYHGELFF
clone size: NA; CDR3 length: 14; D gene: NA; V gene: TRBV25-1; J gene: TRBJ1-3; CDR3 DNA: TGTGCCAGCAGTGTAGCGGGCTCTGGAAACACCATATATTTT; CDR3 protein: CASSVAGSGNTIYF
clone size: NA; CDR3 length: 13; D gene: NA; V gene: TRBV18; J gene: TRBJ2-3; CDR3 DNA: TGTGCCAGCTCACCCACTTTTACAGATACGCAGTATTTT; CDR3 protein: CASSPTFTDTQYF
clone size: few; CDR3 length: 13; D gene: NA; V gene: TRBV30; J gene: TRBJ2-2; CDR3 DNA: TGTGCCTTCAGACGGACGAACACCGGGGAGCTGTTTTTT; CDR3 protein: CAFRRTNTGELFF
clone size: NA; CDR3 length: 16; D gene: TRBD2; V gene: TRBV9; J gene: TRBJ2-5; CDR3 DNA: TGTGCCAGCAGCGCCGGACTAGCGGGGGGGCGAGAGACCCAGTACTTC; CDR3 protein: CASSAGLAGGRETQYF
clone size: NA; CDR3 length: 13; D gene: TRBD1; V gene: TRBV4-3; J gene: TRBJ1-2; CDR3 DNA: TGCGCCAGCAGCCGCGGACAGGGGAATGGCTACACCTTC; CDR3 protein: CASSRGQGNGYTF
clone size: NA; CDR3 length: 14; D gene: NA; V gene: TRBV9; J gene: TRBJ1-2; CDR3 DNA: TGTGCCAGCAGCGTCGAACAGGGTACTAGGGGCTACACCTTC; CDR3 protein: CASSVEQGTRGYTF
clone size: few; CDR3 length: 12; D gene: NA; V gene: TRBV7-2; J gene: TRBJ1-2; CDR3 DNA: TGTGCCAGCAGCTACGCTAACTATGGCTACACCTTC; CDR3 protein: CASSYANYGYTF
clone size: NA; CDR3 length: 13; D gene: TRBD1; V gene: TRBV6-5; J gene: TRBJ1-1; CDR3 DNA: TGTGCCAGCAGCTCGAGGGGGCGCACTGAAGCTTTCTTT; CDR3 protein: CASSSRGRTEAFF
clone size: NA; CDR3 length: 18; D gene: NA; V gene: TRBV5-6; J gene: TRBJ2-3; CDR3 DNA: TGTGCCAGCAGCCCGTACCGGACCGGGGAAGAGGGCACAGATACGCAGTATTTT; CDR3 protein: CASSPYRTGEEGTDTQYF
clone size: NA; CDR3 length: 15; D gene: TRBD1; V gene: TRBV9; J gene: TRBJ1-4; CDR3 DNA: TGTGCCAGCAGCGAGGGGACAGGGGTGAGCGAAAAACTGTTTTTT; CDR3 protein: CASSEGTGVSEKLFF
clone size: NA; CDR3 length: 16; D gene: NA; V gene: TRBV5-1; J gene: TRBJ2-5; CDR3 DNA: TGCGCCAGCAGCTTGGGAACTACAACCCCGCAAGAGACCCAGTACTTC; CDR3 protein: CASSLGTTTPQETQYF
clone size: NA; CDR3 length: 16; D gene: TRBD2; V gene: TRBV4-1; J gene: TRBJ2-3; CDR3 DNA: TGCGCCAGCAGCCAAGGACTAGCGGGGGGCACAGATACGCAGTATTTT; CDR3 protein: CASSQGLAGGTDTQYF
clone size: NA; CDR3 length: 13; D gene: NA; V gene: TRBV21-1; J gene: TRBJ1-3; CDR3 DNA: TGTGCCAGCAGCCGGGACTCTGGAAACACCATATATTTT; CDR3 protein: CASSRDSGNTIYF